The text below deals with one T cell receptor (beta chain). The record originates from a study of blood T cell repertoires in COVID-19. On the study more broadly: From the United States, Italy and Spain came samples of acute and convalescent COVID-19. Sources were T cells, B-cell-depleted T cells, or PBMCs; the material itself was cDNA or gDNA.

Methods used by the authors: Reference gene primer amplification in the assay estimated nucleated cell counts. Method: immunoSEQ multiplex PCR; TCRdb's copy keeps in-frame clones and lacks some. The D gene and trimming were derived from the DNA, and the V and J assignments and clone size from that table. The data contain around 130,000 clones, around 87% of them singletons. The CDR3 consists of 17 residues. Germline CDR1 and CDR2: SGHDT and YYEEEE. Trimming removed 4 bases from V and 0 bases from J, with 19 bases in between. The TCR sequence derives from a human donor in a cohort sampled during active COVID-19. V and J are TRBV5-6 and TRBJ1-2; tentatively, D is TRBD1 (5 bases). Sequenced: peripheral blood. DNA for the CDR3: TGTGCCAGCAGCGGACGACGAGGGGCGGGGGCTAACTATGGCTACACCTTC. The encoded protein is CASSGRRGAGANYGYTF.